What follows describes a single TCR beta chain. The data originate from a study of shared clonotypes between healthy human individuals. Sequenced by immunoSEQ multiplex PCR; TCRdb stores in-frame clones only, minus some. The sample carries 2 million to 2.5 million clones, almost 96% recorded once. The germline CDR1 and CDR2 sequences are GTSNPN and SVGIG (reference sequence). The ends lost 8 bases at V and 3 bases at J; junction bases unmatched: 9. The length of the CDR3 is 13 residues. The sequenced sample consisted of naive CD4+ T cells sorted from blood. Subset denoted: CD45RA+ positively selected. This TCR was recovered from a man younger than 35 in good health. J is TRBJ2-7 and V is TRBV30; TRBD2 matches 8 bases. Here the CDR3 reads CARAAAGGYEQYF. The CDR3 DNA reads as TGTGCCAGGGCGGCGGCGGGGGGCTACGAGCAGTACTTC.